This T cell receptor beta chain was sequenced for a study of shared clonotypes between healthy human individuals. The protocol was immunoSEQ multiplex PCR, while the TCRdb copy is restricted to in-frame clones and leaves out a portion. Of more than 2,000,000 clones listed, 85% to 95% are singletons. This receptor was taken from a man aged 18 to 29 in good health. Source material: naive CD4+ T cells sorted from blood. Noted subset: CD45RA+ positively selected.

CDR3 loop: CASSLWAGGPSEQFF. In nucleotides, the CDR3 is TGTGCCAGCAGCTTATGGGCGGGAGGGCCTAGTGAGCAGTTCTTC. The chain has TRBV7-9 and TRBJ2-1; 9 bases are a match to TRBD2. The CDR3 runs to 15 residues. Germline V lookup: CDR1 SEHNR, CDR2 FQNEAQ (reference sequence). Germline trimming cut 2 bases from V and 9 bases from J; bases unmatched to any gene: 8.